The 5 T cell receptor beta chains listed next were all sequenced from one sample in a study of tumor-infiltrating lymphocytes in oesophageal squamous cell carcinoma. TCRdb re-analysed the PCR reads in MiXCR, keeping a single row per CDR3 protein. The table lists about 25,000 distinct CDR3 sequences, more than 30% of them singletons. The sequencing sample was made of esophageal tumor tissue. These receptors originate from a male donor with esophageal squamous cell carcinoma.

The V gene is TRBV5-1, the J gene TRBJ1-4, with D hard to call. Germline CDR1 SGHRS, CDR2 YFSETQ. V lost 0 bases, J lost 4 bases, and 7 bases lay in between. There are 14 residues in the CDR3. The CDR3: CASSLAVDNEKLFF. CDR3 nucleotide sequence: TGCGCCAGCAGCTTGGCGGTCGATAATGAAAAACTGTTTTTT.

This clonotype was counted ten times or more. The chain combines TRBV28 with TRBJ2-5, with TRBD1 identical over 9 bases. V lost 7 bases and J lost 11; bases outside the gene matches: 14. The CDR3 has 14 residues. CDR1 MDHEN and CDR2 SYDVKM come from the germline V gene. The chain's CDR3 is CASTGDRVAYEQYF. The DNA of the CDR3 is TGTGCCAGCACCGGGGACAGGGTAGCGTATGAGCAGTACTTC.

This clonotype is labeled as medium-sized. The CDR3 DNA reads TGTGCCAGCAGCTTAGTCAGACTAGCGGGAGGTGGAGAGACCCAGTACTTC. This codes for CASSLVRLAGGGETQYF. This chain connects TRBV11-2 to TRBJ2-5, with 13 bases that match TRBD2. Trimming took 1 base from V and 4 from J; bases not matched to a gene: 6. Germline V gives CDR1 SGHAT, CDR2 FQNNGV. The CDR3 contains 17 residues.

Regarding this clonotype: A much larger clone sits a single nucleotide away, making a read error possible. This rearrangement joins TRBV10-3 to TRBJ2-3, with 11 nucleotides matching TRBD1. The end of the DNA aligns better with TRBJ2-7, so the J call may be wrong. CDR1 and CDR2 (germline): ENHRY, SYGVKD. CDR3 length equals 16 residues. CDR3 amino acids: CAISESGQGAYNEQYF. The DNA for the CDR3 is TGTGCCATCAGTGAGTCCGGACAGGGGGCCTACAATGAGCAGTACTTC.

This clonotype occurred many times. The CDR3 bases are TGTGCTATCCGGAATTCCTCCTACAATGAGCAGTTCTTC. Translation gives CAIRNSSYNEQFF. The chain joins TRBV7-7 to TRBJ2-1; D gene ambiguous. The CDR3 runs to 13 residues. CDR1 and CDR2 (germline): SSHAT, FNYEAQ (reference sequence).